The sequence of this TCR beta chain was determined in a study of T cells in Graves' hyperthyroidism and ophthalmopathy (dated by TCRdb to the late 2010s). A note on the overall study: Peripheral blood samples were taken at initial diagnosis, before any treatment was given. To identify distinguishing TCR V-J signatures, a discovery cohort of around 100 patients was used, comprising some 43 with Graves' ophthalmopathy and 55 to 65 with stable Graves' hyperthyroidism. Whether ophthalmopathy could be predicted prospectively was tested in an independent validation cohort made up of about 20 hyperthyroidism patients plus 17 patients who later progressed to ophthalmopathy. The approximately 100 discovery patients were divided at random into training and test sets in a 7:3 ratio. Thyroid tissue and blood T-cell repertoires from six Graves' hyperthyroidism patients were also compared in the study. Following sampling, methimazole starting at 30 mg daily was given to hyperthyroidism patients, and high-dose intravenous methylprednisolone was given to ophthalmopathy patients. TCR Vbeta CDR3 sequencing of roughly 140 peripheral blood samples (approximately 44 ophthalmopathy, about 75 hyperthyroidism and roughly 17 progressor patients) is reported in the paper. General study outcomes and caveats: Most expanded thyroid clonotypes (frequency above 0.001) were also detected in blood, suggesting blood repertoires may reflect thyroid immune responses. No statistical method was used to set the sample size in advance, and investigators knew the group allocation. In validation, the model predicted progression to ophthalmopathy with 60% to 71% sensitivity and 72% to 85% specificity, a median of 6.5 months before onset. A model built on a 13 V-J signature distinguished ophthalmopathy from stable hyperthyroidism, reaching about 89% sensitivity and 81.08% specificity in cross-validation and 80%/75% in testing.

The TCR beta CDR3 regions were amplified from RNA transcripts. For the first round of RT-PCR on the TCR CDR3, the HTBI primer set was used together with the Qiagen OneStep RT-PCR kit. Libraries were constructed in a second round of multiplex PCR, after which size selection and purification were performed. Libraries were sequenced paired-end with 100 bp reads on an Illumina HiSeq2000. The authors' pipeline ran thus. SOAPnuke was used to process the raw data, throwing out any read that contained adapters or uncalled bases, had a mean Phred below 15, or lacked an exact constant-primer or identifier match. COPE v1.2.5 was used to merge the high-quality paired reads, and each unique nucleotide sequence was defined as a clonotype. Clonotypes were aligned to IMGT TRBV, TRBD and TRBJ reference segments using MiTCR v1.1. The analysis included only V-J combinations with a frequency above 0.0001, which together covered around 99% of the repertoires. The TCS score was defined as the ratio of F50 (clonal expansion) to E x V (chaos), calculated using BLOSUM62-based TCRdist between CDR3 peptides within each V-J. Welch's t-statistics and random forest reduced some 510 V-J features to fewer than 15, which were used in a naive Bayes classifier (R e1071). The public reads were reanalyzed by TCRdb: fastp trimming at Q25, MiXCR alignment, in-frame beta chains only. Each CDR3 protein appears once, grouped with its most common genes and DNA. The V and J calls were not made by the authors but by TCRdb's processing. The sample has 530,000 or so distinct CDR3 sequences on record, around 24% of them singletons. The ten largest clones represent 11% of the sample.

In the ophthalmopathy patients, disease was moderately to severely active, with a Clinical Activity Score of 3 or more, a NOSPECS grade of 4 or more, and a duration of less than 3 months. Exclusion was applied to patients with uncontrolled infections, other autoimmune diseases, pregnancy or lactation. Diagnoses relied on clinical symptoms, serum thyroxine and TRAb, thyroid ultrasound and orbital computed tomography. Ficoll-Paque density gradient centrifugation was used to isolate PBMCs from around 10 ml of fresh peripheral blood. Total RNA was extracted with Trizol reagent, and quality was checked on an Agilent 2100 Bioanalyzer. On this clonotype: What this receptor recognizes is not known. Base qualities are missing; no much larger clone stands one base away.

There are 15 amino acids in the CDR3, from cysteine to phenylalanine inclusive. The sequence is cut down to CDR3 DNA, 45 bases in frame from base 1. Looking up the germline V gene yields CDR1 MDHEN and CDR2 SYDVKM. The germline ends are 17 bases apart after V is trimmed by 5 bases and J by 3 bases. Recombination linked TRBV28 to TRBJ2-7; a tentative D match to TRBD1 spans 5 bases. The sample taken for sequencing was blood. This receptor was taken from a woman aged 25 to 39 with Graves' ophthalmopathy. The sequence in DNA is TGTGCCAGCAGTCCGGCAGGGTCCCTTTTCTACGAGCAGTACTTC. Protein translation: CASSPAGSLFYEQYF.